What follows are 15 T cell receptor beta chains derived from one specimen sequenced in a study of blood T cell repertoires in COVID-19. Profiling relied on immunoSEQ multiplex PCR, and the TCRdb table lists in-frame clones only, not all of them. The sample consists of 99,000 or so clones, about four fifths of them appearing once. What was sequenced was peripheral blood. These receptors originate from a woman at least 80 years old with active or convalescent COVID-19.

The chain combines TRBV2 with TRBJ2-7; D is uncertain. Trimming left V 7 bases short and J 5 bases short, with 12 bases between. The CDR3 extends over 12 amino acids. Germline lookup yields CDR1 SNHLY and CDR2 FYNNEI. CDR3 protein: CASTRTLNEQYF. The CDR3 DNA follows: TGTGCCAGCACCCGTACTCTCAACGAGCAGTACTTC. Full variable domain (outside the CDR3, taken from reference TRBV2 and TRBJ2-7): EPEVTQTPSHQVTQMGQEVILRCVPISNHLYFYWYRQILGQKVEFLVSFYNNEISEKSEIFDDQFSVERPDGSNFTLKIRSTKLEDSAMYFCASTRTLNEQYFGPGTRLTVT.

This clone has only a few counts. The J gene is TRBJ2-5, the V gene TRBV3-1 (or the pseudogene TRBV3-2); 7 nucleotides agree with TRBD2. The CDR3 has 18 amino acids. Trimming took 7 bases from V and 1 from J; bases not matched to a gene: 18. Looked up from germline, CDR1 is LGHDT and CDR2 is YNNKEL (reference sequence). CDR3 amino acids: CASTAGWGDGGGQETQYF. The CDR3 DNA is TGTGCCAGCACGGCAGGGTGGGGAGACGGCGGGGGCCAAGAGACCCAGTACTTC.

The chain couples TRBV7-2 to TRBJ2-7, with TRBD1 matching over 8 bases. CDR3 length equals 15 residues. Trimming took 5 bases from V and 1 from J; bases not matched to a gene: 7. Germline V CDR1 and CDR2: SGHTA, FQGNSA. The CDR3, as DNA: TGTGCCAGCAGCCCGATCACAGGGGGATCCTACGAGCAGTACTTC. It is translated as CASSPITGGSYEQYF.

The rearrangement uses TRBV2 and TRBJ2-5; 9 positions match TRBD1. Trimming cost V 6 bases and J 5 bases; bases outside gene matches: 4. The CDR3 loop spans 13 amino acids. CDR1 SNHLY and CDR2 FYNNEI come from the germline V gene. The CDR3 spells CASRDGQGETQYF. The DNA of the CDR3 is TGTGCCAGCAGGGACGGACAGGGGGAGACCCAGTACTTC.

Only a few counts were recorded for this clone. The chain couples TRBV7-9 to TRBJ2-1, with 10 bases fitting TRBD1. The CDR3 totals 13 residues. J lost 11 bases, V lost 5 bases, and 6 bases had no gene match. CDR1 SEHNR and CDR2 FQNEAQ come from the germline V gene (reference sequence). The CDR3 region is CASSPRTGGKQFF. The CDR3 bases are TGTGCCAGCAGCCCAAGGACAGGGGGTAAGCAGTTCTTC.

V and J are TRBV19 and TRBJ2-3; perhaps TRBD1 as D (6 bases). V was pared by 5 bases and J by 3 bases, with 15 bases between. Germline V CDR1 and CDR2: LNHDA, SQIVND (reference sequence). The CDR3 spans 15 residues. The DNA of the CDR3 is TGTGCCAGTAGTTCCCCCTCAGGGGTAACAGATACGCAGTATTTT. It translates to CASSSPSGVTDTQYF. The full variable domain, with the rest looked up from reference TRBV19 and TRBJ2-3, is DGGITQSPKYLFRKEGQNVTLSCEQNLNHDAMYWYRQDPGQGLRLIYYSQIVNDFQKGDIAEGYSVSREKKESFPLTVTSAQKNPTAFYLCASSSPSGVTDTQYFGPGTRLTVL.

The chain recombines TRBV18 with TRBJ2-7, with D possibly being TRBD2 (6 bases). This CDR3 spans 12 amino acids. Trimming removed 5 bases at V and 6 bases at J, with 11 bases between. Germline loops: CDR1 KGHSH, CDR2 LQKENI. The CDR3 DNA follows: TGTGCCAGCTCAGCGGGACCCCGCGAGCAGTACTTC. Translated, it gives CASSAGPREQYF.

Here the CDR3 DNA reads TGTGCCAGTACCCCGGACAGGAACACCGGGGAGCTGTTTTTT. This gives the protein CASTPDRNTGELFF. This chain connects TRBV19 to TRBJ2-2, with a tentative D call TRBD1 (6 bases). Germline V CDR1 and CDR2: LNHDA, SQIVND (reference sequence). V lost 7 bases and J 1 base, leaving 10 bases between the germline ends. This CDR3 region has 14 residues. The complete variable domain, with remaining parts taken from reference TRBV19 and TRBJ2-2, reads DGGITQSPKYLFRKEGQNVTLSCEQNLNHDAMYWYRQDPGQGLRLIYYSQIVNDFQKGDIAEGYSVSREKKESFPLTVTSAQKNPTAFYLCASTPDRNTGELFFGEGSRLTVL.

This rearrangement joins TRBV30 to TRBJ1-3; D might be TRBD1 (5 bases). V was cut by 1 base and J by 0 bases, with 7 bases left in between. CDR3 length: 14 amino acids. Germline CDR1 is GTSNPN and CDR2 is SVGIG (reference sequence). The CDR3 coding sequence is TGTGCCTGGAGTGCAGGGTTCTCTGGAAACACCATATATTTT. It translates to CAWSAGFSGNTIYF.

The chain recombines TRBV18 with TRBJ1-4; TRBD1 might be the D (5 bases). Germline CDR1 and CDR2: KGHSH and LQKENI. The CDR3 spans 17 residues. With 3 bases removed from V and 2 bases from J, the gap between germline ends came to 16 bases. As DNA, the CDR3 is TGTGCCAGCTCACCTTCTCCAACCGGGGGGACTAATGAAAAACTGTTTTTT. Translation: CASSPSPTGGTNEKLFF.

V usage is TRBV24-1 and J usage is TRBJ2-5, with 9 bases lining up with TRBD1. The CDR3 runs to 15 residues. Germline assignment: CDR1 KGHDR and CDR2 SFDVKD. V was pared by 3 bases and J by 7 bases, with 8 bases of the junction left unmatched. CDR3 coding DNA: TGTGCCACCAGTGATGGACAGGGGATCTTTGGGACCCAGTACTTC. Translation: CATSDGQGIFGTQYF.

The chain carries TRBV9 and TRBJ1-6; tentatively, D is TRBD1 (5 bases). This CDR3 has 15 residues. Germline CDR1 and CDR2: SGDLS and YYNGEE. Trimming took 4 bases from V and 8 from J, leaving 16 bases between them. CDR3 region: CASSPRQSSDSPLHF. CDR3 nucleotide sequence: TGTGCCAGCAGCCCCCGACAGAGTAGTGATTCACCCCTCCACTTT.

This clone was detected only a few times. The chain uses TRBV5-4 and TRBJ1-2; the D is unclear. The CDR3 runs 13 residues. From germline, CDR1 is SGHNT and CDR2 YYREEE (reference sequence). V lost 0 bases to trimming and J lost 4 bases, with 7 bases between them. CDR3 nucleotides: TGTGCCAGCAGCTTGGGAGGTACCTATGGCTACACCTTC. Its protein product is CASSLGGTYGYTF.

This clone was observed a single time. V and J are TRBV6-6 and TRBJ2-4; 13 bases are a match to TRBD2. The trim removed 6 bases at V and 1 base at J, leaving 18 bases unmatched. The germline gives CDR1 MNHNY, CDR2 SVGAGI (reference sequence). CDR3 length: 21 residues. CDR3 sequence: CASSLGGLAGAGTGAKNIQYF. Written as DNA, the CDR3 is TGTGCCAGCAGCCTGGGCGGACTAGCGGGAGCCGGAACCGGGGCCAAAAACATTCAGTACTTC.

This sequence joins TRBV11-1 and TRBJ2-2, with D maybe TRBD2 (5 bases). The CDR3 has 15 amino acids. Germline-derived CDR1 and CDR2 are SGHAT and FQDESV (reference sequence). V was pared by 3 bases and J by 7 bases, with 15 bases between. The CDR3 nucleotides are TGTGCCAGCAGCTTCGGATTGCTGGGAGACGGGGAGCTGTTTTTT. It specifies CASSFGLLGDGELFF. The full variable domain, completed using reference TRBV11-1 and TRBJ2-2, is EAEVAQSPRYKITEKSQAVAFWCDPISGHATLYWYRQILGQGPELLVQFQDESVVDDSQLPKDRFSAERLKGVDSTLKIQPAELGDSAMYLCASSFGLLGDGELFFGEGSRLTVL.